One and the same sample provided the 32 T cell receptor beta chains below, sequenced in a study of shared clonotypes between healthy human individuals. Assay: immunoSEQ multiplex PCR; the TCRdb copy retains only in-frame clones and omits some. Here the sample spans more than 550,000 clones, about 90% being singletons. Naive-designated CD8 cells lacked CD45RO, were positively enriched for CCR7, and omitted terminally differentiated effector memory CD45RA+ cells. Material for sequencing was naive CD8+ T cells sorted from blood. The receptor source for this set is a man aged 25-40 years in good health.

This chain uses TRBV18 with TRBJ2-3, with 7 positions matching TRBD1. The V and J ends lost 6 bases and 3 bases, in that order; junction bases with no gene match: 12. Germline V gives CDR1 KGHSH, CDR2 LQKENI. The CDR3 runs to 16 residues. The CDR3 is CASSQRDSRLTDTQYF. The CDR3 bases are TGTGCCAGCTCCCAAAGGGACAGCCGGTTAACAGATACGCAGTATTTT. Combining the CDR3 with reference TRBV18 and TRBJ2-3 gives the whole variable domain NAGVMQNPRHLVRRRGQEARLRCSPMKGHSHVYWYRQLPEEGLKFMVYLQKENIIDESGMPKERFSAEFPKEGPSILRIQQVVRGDSAAYFCASSQRDSRLTDTQYFGPGTRLTVL.

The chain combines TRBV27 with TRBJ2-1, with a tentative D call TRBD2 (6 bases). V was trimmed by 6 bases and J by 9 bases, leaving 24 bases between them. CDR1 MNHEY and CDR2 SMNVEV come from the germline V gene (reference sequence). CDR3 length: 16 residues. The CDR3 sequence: CASSSNRDFWGGEQFF. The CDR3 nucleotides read TGTGCCAGCAGCTCTAACCGGGACTTTTGGGGAGGTGAGCAGTTCTTC.

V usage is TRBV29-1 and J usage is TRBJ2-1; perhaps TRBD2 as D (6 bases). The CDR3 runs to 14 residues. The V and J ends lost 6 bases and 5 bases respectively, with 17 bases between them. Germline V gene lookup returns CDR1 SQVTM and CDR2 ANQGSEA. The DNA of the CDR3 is TGCAGCGTCCTCACCGGGACTCGGCACAATGAGCAGTTCTTC. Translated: CSVLTGTRHNEQFF.

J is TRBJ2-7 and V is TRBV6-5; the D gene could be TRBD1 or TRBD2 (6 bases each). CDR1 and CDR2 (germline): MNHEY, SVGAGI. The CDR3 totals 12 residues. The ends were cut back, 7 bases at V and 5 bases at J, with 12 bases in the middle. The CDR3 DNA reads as TGTGCCAGCAAGGGGGGCCGTCACGAGCAGTACTTC. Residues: CASKGGRHEQYF.

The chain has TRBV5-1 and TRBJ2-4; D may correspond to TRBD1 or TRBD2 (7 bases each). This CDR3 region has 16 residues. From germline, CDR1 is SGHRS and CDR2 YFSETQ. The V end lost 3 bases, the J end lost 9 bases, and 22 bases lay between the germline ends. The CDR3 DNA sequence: TGCGCCAGCAGCTCCCTACAGGGGTCGGGGGGAGGCATTCAGTACTTC. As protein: CASSSLQGSGGGIQYF.

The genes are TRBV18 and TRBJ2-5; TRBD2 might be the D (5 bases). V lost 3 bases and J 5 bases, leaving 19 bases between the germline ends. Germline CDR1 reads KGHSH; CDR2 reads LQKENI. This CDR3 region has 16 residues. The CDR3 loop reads CASSPFGVGRRETQYF. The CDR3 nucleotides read TGTGCCAGCTCACCCTTCGGGGTCGGGCGTCGGGAGACCCAGTACTTC.

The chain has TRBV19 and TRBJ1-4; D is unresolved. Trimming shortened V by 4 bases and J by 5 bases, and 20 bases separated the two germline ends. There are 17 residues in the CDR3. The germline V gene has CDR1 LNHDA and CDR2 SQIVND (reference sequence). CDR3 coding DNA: TGTGCCAGTAGTACTCACACGGCCGGGGAGGTGAATGAAAAACTGTTTTTT. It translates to CASSTHTAGEVNEKLFF. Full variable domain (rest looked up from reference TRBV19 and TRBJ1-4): DGGITQSPKYLFRKEGQNVTLSCEQNLNHDAMYWYRQDPGQGLRLIYYSQIVNDFQKGDIAEGYSVSREKKESFPLTVTSAQKNPTAFYLCASSTHTAGEVNEKLFFGSGTQLSVL.

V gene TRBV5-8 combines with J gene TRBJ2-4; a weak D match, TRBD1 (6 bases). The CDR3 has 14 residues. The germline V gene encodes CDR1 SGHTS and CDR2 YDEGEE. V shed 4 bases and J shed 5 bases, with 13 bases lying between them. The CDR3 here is CASSDGQRQNIQYF. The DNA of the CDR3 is TGTGCCAGCAGCGATGGACAGAGGCAAAACATTCAGTACTTC.

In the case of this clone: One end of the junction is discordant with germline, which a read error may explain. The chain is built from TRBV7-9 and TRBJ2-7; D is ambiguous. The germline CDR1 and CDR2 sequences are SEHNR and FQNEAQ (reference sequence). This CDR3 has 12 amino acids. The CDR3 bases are TGTGCCAGCAGCTTAGGGGCCAATCCAGAGACGTTC. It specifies CASSLGANPETF.

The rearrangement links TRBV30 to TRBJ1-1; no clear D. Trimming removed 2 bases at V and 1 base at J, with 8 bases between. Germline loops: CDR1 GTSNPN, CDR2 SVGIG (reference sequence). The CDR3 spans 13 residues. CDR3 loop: CAWSLPGNTEAFF. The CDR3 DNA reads TGTGCCTGGAGTTTACCGGGGAACACTGAAGCTTTCTTT.

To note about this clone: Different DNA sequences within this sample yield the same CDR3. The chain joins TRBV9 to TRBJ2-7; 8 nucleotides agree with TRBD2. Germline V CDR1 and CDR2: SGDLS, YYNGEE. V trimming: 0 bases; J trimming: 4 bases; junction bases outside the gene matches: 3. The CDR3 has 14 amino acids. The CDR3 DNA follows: TGTGCCAGCAGCGTAGCGGGAGGGCCTTACGAGCAGTACTTC. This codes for CASSVAGGPYEQYF.

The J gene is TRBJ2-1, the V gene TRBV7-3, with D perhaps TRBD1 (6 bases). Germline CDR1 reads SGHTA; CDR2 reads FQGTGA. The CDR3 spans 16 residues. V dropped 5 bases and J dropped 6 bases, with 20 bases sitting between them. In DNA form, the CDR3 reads TGTGCCAGCAGCCCAGACGGGACATCGAACGTCAATGAGCAGTTCTTC. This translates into CASSPDGTSNVNEQFF.

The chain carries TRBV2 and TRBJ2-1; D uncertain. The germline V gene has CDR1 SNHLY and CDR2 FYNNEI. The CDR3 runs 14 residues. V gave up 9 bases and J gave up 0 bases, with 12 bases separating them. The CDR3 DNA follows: TGTGCCAGATATCAGGAAGACTCCTACAATGAGCAGTTCTTC. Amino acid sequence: CARYQEDSYNEQFF.

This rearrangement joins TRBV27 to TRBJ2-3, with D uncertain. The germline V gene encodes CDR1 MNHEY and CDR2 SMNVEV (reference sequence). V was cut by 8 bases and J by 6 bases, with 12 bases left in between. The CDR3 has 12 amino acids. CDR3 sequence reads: CASQPAPDTQYF. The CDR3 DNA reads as TGTGCCAGCCAACCGGCCCCGGATACGCAGTATTTT.

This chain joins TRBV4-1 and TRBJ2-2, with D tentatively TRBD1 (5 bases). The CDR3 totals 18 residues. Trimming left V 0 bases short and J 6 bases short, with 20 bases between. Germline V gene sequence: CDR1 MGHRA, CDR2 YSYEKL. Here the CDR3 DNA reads TGCGCCAGCAGCCAAGAAGGGGTAGAGTGGGGATCCGCCGGGGAGCTGTTTTTT. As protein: CASSQEGVEWGSAGELFF.

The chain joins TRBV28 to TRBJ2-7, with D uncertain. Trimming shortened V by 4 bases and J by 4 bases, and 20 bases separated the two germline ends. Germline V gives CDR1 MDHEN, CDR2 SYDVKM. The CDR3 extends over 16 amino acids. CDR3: CASSSPITTRGYEQYF. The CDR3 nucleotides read TGTGCCAGCAGTTCACCTATCACCACACGAGGTTACGAGCAGTACTTC.

The CDR3 sequence is CASSITSGSNEQFF. The CDR3 DNA is TGCGCCAGCAGCATAACTAGCGGGAGCAATGAGCAGTTCTTC. The V and J genes are TRBV5-1 and TRBJ2-1, with 11 bases that match TRBD2. J gave up 6 bases and V 4 bases, and 3 bases lay outside the gene matches. CDR1 and CDR2 (germline): SGHRS, YFSETQ. The CDR3 is made up of 14 amino acids.

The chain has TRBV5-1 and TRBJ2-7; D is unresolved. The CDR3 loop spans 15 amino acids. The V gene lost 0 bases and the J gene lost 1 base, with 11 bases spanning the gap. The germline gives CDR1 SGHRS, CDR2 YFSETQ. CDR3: CASSLASQTSYEQYF. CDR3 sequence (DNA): TGCGCCAGCAGCTTGGCCTCGCAGACTTCCTACGAGCAGTACTTC.

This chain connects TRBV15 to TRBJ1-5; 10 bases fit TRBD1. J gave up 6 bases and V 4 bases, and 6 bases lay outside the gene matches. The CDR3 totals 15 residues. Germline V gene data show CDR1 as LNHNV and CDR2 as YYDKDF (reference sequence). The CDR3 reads CATSKDRGRSQPQHF. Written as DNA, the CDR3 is TGTGCCACCAGCAAAGACAGGGGGCGGTCTCAGCCCCAGCATTTT.

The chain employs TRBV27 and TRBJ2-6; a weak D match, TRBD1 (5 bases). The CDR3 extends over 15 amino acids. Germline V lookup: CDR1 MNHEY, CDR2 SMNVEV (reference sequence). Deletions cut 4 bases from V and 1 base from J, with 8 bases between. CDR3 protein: CASSSGHSGANVLTF. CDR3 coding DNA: TGTGCCAGCAGTTCCGGACATTCTGGGGCCAACGTCCTGACTTTC.

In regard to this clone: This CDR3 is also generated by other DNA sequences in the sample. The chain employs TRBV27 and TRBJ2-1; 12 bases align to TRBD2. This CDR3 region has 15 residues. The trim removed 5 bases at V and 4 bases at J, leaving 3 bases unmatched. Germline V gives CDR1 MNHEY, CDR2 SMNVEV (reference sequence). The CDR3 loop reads CASSPGLAGYNEQFF. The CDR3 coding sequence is TGTGCCAGCAGTCCCGGACTAGCGGGGTACAATGAGCAGTTCTTC.

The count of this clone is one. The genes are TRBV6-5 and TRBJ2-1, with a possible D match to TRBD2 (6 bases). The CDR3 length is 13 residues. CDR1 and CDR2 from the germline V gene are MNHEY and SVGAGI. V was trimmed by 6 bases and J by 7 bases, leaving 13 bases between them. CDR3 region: CASSPSGVNEQFF. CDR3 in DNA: TGTGCCAGCAGCCCATCGGGGGTGAATGAGCAGTTCTTC.

CDR3 in amino acids: CASSQELATQETQYF. The CDR3 bases are TGCGCCAGCAGCCAAGAACTAGCGACCCAAGAGACCCAGTACTTC. The chain employs TRBV4-3 and TRBJ2-5; TRBD2 agrees at 7 bases. V dropped 0 bases and J dropped 1; count of bases not matched to a gene: 2. The CDR3 is 15 residues long. Germline CDR1 LGHNA, CDR2 YSLEER.

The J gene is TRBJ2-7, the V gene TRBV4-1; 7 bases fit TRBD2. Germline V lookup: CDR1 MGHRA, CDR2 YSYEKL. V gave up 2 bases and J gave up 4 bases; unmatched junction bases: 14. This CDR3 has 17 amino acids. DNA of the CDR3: TGCGCCAGCAGCCAAATGGAATTCGGAGCGGGACGTTACGAGCAGTACTTC. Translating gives CASSQMEFGAGRYEQYF.

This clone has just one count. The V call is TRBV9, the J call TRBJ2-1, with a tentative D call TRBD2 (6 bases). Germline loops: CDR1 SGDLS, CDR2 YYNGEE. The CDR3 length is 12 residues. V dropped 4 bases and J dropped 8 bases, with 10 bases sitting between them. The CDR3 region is CASSSRLDEQFF. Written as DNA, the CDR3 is TGTGCCAGCAGCTCAAGACTAGATGAGCAGTTCTTC.

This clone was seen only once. The CDR3 region is CASFRREAGSANEQFF. CDR3 DNA: TGTGCCAGCTTTAGGCGGGAGGCGGGGAGTGCGAATGAGCAGTTCTTC. V usage is TRBV9 and J usage is TRBJ2-1; 8 nucleotides agree with TRBD2. Germline V gives CDR1 SGDLS, CDR2 YYNGEE. Germline trimming cut 7 bases from V and 7 bases from J; bases unmatched to any gene: 16. CDR3 length: 16 amino acids.

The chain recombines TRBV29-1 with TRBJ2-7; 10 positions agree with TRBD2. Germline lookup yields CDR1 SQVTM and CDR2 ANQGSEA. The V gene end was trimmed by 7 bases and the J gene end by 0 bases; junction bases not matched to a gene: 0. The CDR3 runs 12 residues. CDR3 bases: TGCAGCGCTAGCGGGAGCTCCTACGAGCAGTACTTC. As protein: CSASGSSYEQYF.

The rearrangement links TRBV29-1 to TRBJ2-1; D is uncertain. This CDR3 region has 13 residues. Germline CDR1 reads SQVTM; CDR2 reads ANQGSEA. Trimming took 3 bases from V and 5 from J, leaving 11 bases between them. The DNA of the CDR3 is TGCAGCGTTGACCCTCCCCCCCACAATGAGCAGTTCTTC. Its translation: CSVDPPPHNEQFF.

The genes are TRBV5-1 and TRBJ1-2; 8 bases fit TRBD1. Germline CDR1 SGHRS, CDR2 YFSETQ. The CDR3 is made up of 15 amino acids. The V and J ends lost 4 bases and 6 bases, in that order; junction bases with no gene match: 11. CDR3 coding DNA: TGCGCCAGCAGCCCTACCGGGACAGGTCGGGATGGCTACACCTTC. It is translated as CASSPTGTGRDGYTF.

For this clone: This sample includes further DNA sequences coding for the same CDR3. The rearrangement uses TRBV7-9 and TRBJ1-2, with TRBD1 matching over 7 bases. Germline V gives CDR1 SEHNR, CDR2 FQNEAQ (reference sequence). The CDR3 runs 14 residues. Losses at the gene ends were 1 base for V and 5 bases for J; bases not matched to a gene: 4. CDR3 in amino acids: CASSLEGGGYGYTF. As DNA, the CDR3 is TGTGCCAGCAGCTTAGAAGGGGGCGGGTATGGCTACACCTTC. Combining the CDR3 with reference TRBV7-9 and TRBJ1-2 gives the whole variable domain DTGVSQNPRHKITKRGQNVTFRCDPISEHNRLYWYRQTLGQGPEFLTYFQNEAQLEKSRLLSDRFSAERPKGSFSTLEIQRTEQGDSAMYLCASSLEGGGYGYTFGSGTRLTVV.

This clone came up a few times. The CDR3 loop reads CASSHTGFGMNTEAFF. CDR3 in DNA: TGTGCCAGCAGTCACACAGGGTTTGGGATGAACACTGAAGCTTTCTTT. The V call is TRBV27, the J call TRBJ1-1, with D tentatively TRBD1 (6 bases). The CDR3 contains 16 residues. Trimming left V 5 bases short and J 0 bases short, with 16 bases between. The germline V gene has CDR1 MNHEY and CDR2 SMNVEV (reference sequence).

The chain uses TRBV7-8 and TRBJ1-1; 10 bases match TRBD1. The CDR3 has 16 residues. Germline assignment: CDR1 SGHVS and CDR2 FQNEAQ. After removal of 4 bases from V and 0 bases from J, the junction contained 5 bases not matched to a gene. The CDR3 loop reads CASSSTGTGVNTEAFF. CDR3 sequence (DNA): TGTGCCAGCAGCTCCACCGGGACAGGGGTGAACACTGAAGCTTTCTTT.